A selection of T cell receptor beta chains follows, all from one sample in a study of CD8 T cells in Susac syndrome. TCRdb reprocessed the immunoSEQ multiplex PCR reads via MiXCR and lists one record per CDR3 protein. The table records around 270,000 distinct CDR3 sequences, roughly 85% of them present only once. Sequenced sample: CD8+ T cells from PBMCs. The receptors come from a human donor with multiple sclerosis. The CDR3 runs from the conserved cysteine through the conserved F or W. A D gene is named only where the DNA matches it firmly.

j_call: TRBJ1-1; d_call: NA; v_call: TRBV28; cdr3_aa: CASSLDEGLATEAFF; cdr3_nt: TGTGCCAGCAGTTTAGATGAGGGTTTAGCCACTGAAGCTTTCTTT
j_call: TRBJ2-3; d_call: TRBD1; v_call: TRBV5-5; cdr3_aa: CASDDLQGADTQYF; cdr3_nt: TGTGCCAGCGACGATTTACAGGGGGCAGATACGCAGTATTTT
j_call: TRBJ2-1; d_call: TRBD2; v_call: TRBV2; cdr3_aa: CASSEALPPSGTTNEQFF; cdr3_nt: TGTGCCAGCAGTGAAGCGCTTCCTCCTAGCGGGACAACTAATGAGCAGTTCTTC
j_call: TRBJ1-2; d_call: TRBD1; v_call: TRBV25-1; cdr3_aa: CASSEYKAGALGTGSSYGYTF; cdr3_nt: TGTGCCAGCAGTGAATACAAGGCCGGCGCCCTGGGGACAGGGTCGAGCTATGGCTACACCTTC
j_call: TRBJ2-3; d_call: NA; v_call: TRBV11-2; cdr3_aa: CASSLGVWVRDSGSTDTQYF; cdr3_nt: TGTGCCAGCAGCTTAGGAGTCTGGGTTAGGGACTCGGGTAGCACAGATACGCAGTATTTT
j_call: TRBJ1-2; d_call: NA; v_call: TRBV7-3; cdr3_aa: CASSTGQPGDGYTF; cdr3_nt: TGTGCCAGCAGCACTGGACAGCCCGGCGATGGCTACACCTTC
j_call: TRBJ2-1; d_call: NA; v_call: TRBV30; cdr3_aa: CAWEGVTNEQFF; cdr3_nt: TGTGCCTGGGAAGGGGTTACGAATGAGCAGTTCTTC
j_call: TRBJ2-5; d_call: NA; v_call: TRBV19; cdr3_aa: CASSPGDSTWEFQETQYF; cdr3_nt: TGTGCCAGTAGTCCAGGGGACTCCACTTGGGAGTTCCAAGAGACCCAGTACTTC
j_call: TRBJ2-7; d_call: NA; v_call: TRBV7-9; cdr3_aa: CASSLRGGLHEQYF; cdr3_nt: TGTGCCAGCAGCTTAAGGGGGGGTCTACACGAGCAGTACTTC
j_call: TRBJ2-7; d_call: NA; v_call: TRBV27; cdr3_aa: CASSSYSYEQYF; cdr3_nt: TGTGCCAGCAGTTCCTACTCCTACGAGCAGTACTTC
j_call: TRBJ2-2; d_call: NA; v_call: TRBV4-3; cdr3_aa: CASRTGTGNTGELFF; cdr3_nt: TGCGCCAGCAGAACAGGGACTGGCAACACCGGGGAGCTGTTTTTT
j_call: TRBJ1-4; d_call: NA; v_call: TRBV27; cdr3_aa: CASSFTPRGELFF; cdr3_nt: TGTGCCAGCAGTTTTACCCCCCGGGGGGAACTGTTTTTT